This is a list of T cell receptor beta chains from one sample in a study of molecular identifiers for immune sequencing clone quantification. TCRdb reanalysed the PCR reads using MiXCR and keeps one entry per CDR3 protein. The sample has around 480,000 distinct CDR3 sequences; roughly 25% are singletons. The sample consisted of naive CD8+ T cells from blood, with Jurkat cell RNA spiked in. The receptor set was obtained from a human donor in good health. Some libraries in this study had Jurkat cell RNA spiked in. The CDR3 runs from the conserved cysteine through the conserved F or W. D genes are given only for firm matches. Where a row states a size, it is once, few, many or the class of an expanded clone; other rows omit it.

size,J,V,D,CDR3,DNA
many,TRBJ2-3,TRBV20-1,TRBD2,CSATQRGDTDTQYF,TGCAGTGCTACTCAGCGGGGGGACACAGATACGCAGTATTTT
many,TRBJ2-2,TRBV4-2,TRBD1,CASSQPGQGTTGELFF,TGTGCCAGCAGCCAACCGGGACAGGGTACCACCGGGGAGCTGTTTTTT
NA,TRBJ2-7,TRBV9,NA,CASTPGPRPYEQYF,TGTGCCAGCACCCCCGGGCCGAGACCCTACGAGCAGTACTTC
few,TRBJ2-5,TRBV7-2,NA,CASSVNVVGWETQYF,TGTGCCAGCAGCGTTAACGTCGTGGGATGGGAGACCCAGTACTTC
many,TRBJ1-1,TRBV29-1,NA,CSGLGTEAFF,TGCAGCGGACTGGGCACTGAAGCTTTCTTT
few,TRBJ1-1,TRBV20-1,NA,CSARAGIATEAFF,TGCAGTGCTAGAGCCGGAATTGCGACTGAAGCTTTCTTT
NA,TRBJ1-2,TRBV27,TRBD1,CASSPGTGLYGYTF,TGTGCCAGCAGTCCCGGGACAGGACTCTATGGCTACACCTTC
many,TRBJ2-3,TRBV7-2,NA,CASSLYHPGGLADTQYF,TGTGCCAGCAGCTTATACCATCCGGGGGGCCTTGCCGATACGCAGTATTTT
many,TRBJ2-7,TRBV6-5,TRBD2,CASRPGTSAEQYF,TGTGCCAGCAGACCCGGGACTAGTGCCGAGCAGTACTTC
few,TRBJ2-7,TRBV7-2,NA,CASSFGVSSSYEQYF,TGTGCCAGCAGCTTCGGAGTATCCAGCTCCTACGAGCAGTACTTC
NA,TRBJ2-7,TRBV6-2/TRBV6-3,TRBD1,CASSPDRVRGEQYF,TGTGCCAGCAGTCCCGACAGGGTAAGGGGCGAGCAGTACTTC
NA,TRBJ1-1,TRBV3-1,TRBD1,CASSLGTGSWNTEAFF,TGTGCCAGCAGCCTAGGGACAGGTTCTTGGAACACTGAAGCTTTCTTT
few,TRBJ2-7,TRBV20-1,NA,CSARVPGHRPGSSYEQYF,TGCAGTGCTAGAGTCCCGGGACATAGGCCGGGGAGCTCCTACGAGCAGTACTTC
many,TRBJ2-2,TRBV7-6,NA,CASSLGPGELFF,TGTGCCAGCAGCTTGGGGCCCGGGGAGCTGTTTTTT
many,TRBJ1-5,TRBV5-4,NA,CASSLGLNQPQHF,TGTGCCAGCAGCTTGGGCCTCAATCAGCCCCAGCATTTT
NA,TRBJ2-5,TRBV5-5,TRBD2,CASSLVWREGEETQYF,TGTGCCAGCAGCCTCGTCTGGCGGGAGGGGGAAGAGACCCAGTACTTC
NA,TRBJ1-1,TRBV6-1,NA,CATYLAGGLEAFF,TGTGCCACCTACCTGGCCGGGGGACTAGAAGCTTTCTTT
many,TRBJ2-2,TRBV29-1,NA,CIPPWEAGELFF,TGCATCCCCCCGTGGGAGGCCGGGGAGCTGTTTTTT
NA,TRBJ1-1,TRBV7-9,NA,CASSAGTGIMNAEAFF,TGTGCCAGCAGCGCGGGGACGGGGATTATGAACGCTGAAGCTTTCTTT
NA,TRBJ2-7,TRBV7-9,TRBD2,CASSYVIAGAYEQYF,TGTGCCAGCAGCTACGTAATAGCGGGAGCTTACGAGCAGTACTTC
few,TRBJ2-1,TRBV6-2/TRBV6-3,NA,CASSRTRQDLYNEQFF,TGTGCCAGCAGTCGAACCCGACAGGATCTGTACAATGAGCAGTTCTTC
many,TRBJ2-3,TRBV28,TRBD2,CASSFSSGGSDTQYF,TGTGCCAGCAGTTTTTCGAGCGGGGGATCTGATACGCAGTATTTT
NA,TRBJ2-7,TRBV28,NA,CASLSPATTYEQYF,TGTGCCAGCTTAAGTCCAGCGACCACCTACGAGCAGTACTTC